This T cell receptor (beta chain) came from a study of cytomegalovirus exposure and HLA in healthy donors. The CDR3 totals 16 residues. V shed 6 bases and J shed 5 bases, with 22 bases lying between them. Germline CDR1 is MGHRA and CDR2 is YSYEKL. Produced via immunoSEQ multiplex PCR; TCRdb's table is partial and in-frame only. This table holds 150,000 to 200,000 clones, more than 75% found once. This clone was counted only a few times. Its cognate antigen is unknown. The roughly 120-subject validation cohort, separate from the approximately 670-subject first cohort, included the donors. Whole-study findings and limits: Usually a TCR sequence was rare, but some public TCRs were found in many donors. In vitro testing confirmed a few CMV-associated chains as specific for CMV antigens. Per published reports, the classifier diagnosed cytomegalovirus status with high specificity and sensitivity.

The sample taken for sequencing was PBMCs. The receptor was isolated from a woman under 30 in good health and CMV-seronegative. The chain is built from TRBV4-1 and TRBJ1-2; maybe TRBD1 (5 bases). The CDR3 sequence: CASSQLHGGNTYGYTF. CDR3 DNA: TGCGCCAGCAGTCAACTTCATGGGGGGAATACATATGGCTACACCTTC.